A single sample gave rise to the 25 T cell receptor beta chains below, sequenced in a study of blood T cell repertoires in COVID-19. Profiled with immunoSEQ multiplex PCR; TCRdb holds only in-frame clones, not every one. The sample comprises approximately 330,000 clones, 87% of which are singletons, and approximately 9.4% rests with the top ten. Sequencing input: peripheral blood. The receptors come from a man between 25 and 39 years old with COVID-19, enrolled during active disease.

The V and J genes are TRBV6-2 or TRBV6-3 and TRBJ1-2, with 7 positions matching TRBD1. From germline, CDR1 is MNHEY and CDR2 SVGEGT. There are 18 residues in the CDR3. The trim removed 2 bases at V and 1 base at J, leaving 13 bases unmatched. The CDR3 is CASSYEGDSSRLNYGYTF. Here the CDR3 DNA reads TGTGCCAGCAGTTACGAAGGGGACAGTTCTAGACTTAACTATGGCTACACCTTC.

The rearrangement links TRBV7-9 to TRBJ1-1; D gene unclear. V shed 4 bases and J shed 11 bases, with 14 bases lying between them. CDR1 and CDR2 from the germline V gene are SEHNR and FQNEAQ (reference sequence). This CDR3 is built from 12 residues. The CDR3 is CASSSDSLHAFF. The DNA of the CDR3 is TGTGCCAGCAGCTCAGACTCTCTCCACGCTTTCTTT.

The chain links TRBV11-3 to TRBJ2-7, with 11 bases aligning to TRBD2. Unmatched junction bases numbered 9, after V lost 5 bases and J lost 6 bases. CDR1 SGHNT and CDR2 YENEEA come from the germline V gene. This CDR3 region has 15 residues. CDR3 in amino acids: CASSPVAGGKGEQYF. In DNA form, the CDR3 reads TGTGCCAGCAGCCCCGTAGCGGGGGGGAAAGGCGAGCAGTACTTC.

The V and J genes are TRBV7-2 and TRBJ1-3, with D maybe TRBD1 (6 bases). Germline V gene data show CDR1 as SGHTA and CDR2 as FQGNSA. This CDR3 is 15 amino acids long. Trimming cost V 4 bases and J 4 bases, with 14 bases left between them. CDR3 residues: CASSSRTAGGNTIYF. CDR3 DNA: TGTGCCAGCAGCTCTCGGACAGCGGGGGGAAACACCATATATTTT. The full variable domain, with the rest looked up from reference TRBV7-2 and TRBJ1-3, is GAGVSQSPSNKVTEKGKDVELRCDPISGHTALYWYRQSLGQGLEFLIYFQGNSAPDKSGLPSDRFSAERTGGSVSTLTIQRTQQEDSAVYLCASSSRTAGGNTIYFGEGSWLTVV.

This rearrangement joins TRBV10-2 to TRBJ2-1, with TRBD2 matching over 10 bases. The CDR3 is 14 residues long. The germline CDR1 and CDR2 sequences are WSHSY and SAAADI. After removal of 6 bases from V and 7 bases from J, the junction contained 6 bases not matched to a gene. CDR3 sequence (DNA): TGCGCCAGCAGGGGGACTAGCGAGGTTAATGAGCAGTTCTTC. This codes for CASRGTSEVNEQFF.

The chain combines TRBV27 with TRBJ2-7, with 7 bases fitting TRBD2. The J segment lost 2 bases and the V segment lost 9 bases, leaving 7 bases of the junction unmatched. The CDR3 is 13 amino acids. Germline loops: CDR1 MNHEY, CDR2 SMNVEV (reference sequence). The CDR3 here is CASGERDPYEQYF. As DNA, the CDR3 is TGTGCCAGTGGGGAGCGGGACCCCTACGAGCAGTACTTC.

V gene TRBV4-2 combines with J gene TRBJ2-3; no definite D call. Per the germline V gene, CDR1 is LGHNA and CDR2 is YNFKEQ. V was cut by 0 bases and J by 6 bases, with 4 bases left in between. This CDR3 has 12 amino acids. The CDR3 loop reads CASSQDHDTQYF. The CDR3 DNA reads TGTGCCAGCAGCCAAGATCATGATACGCAGTATTTT.

The chain combines TRBV27 with TRBJ1-5, with 8 positions matching TRBD1. CDR3 length: 15 amino acids. Germline V gene data show CDR1 as MNHEY and CDR2 as SMNVEV (reference sequence). Trimming took 5 bases from V and 4 from J; bases not matched to a gene: 7. CDR3 sequence (DNA): TGTGCCAGCAGTCGGGACAGGCAAAAGAATCAGCCCCAGCATTTT. Translation: CASSRDRQKNQPQHF.

J is TRBJ1-2 and V is TRBV18; 7 bases line up with TRBD1. This CDR3 has 16 amino acids. Germline-derived CDR1 and CDR2 are KGHSH and LQKENI. With 2 bases clipped from V and 5 bases from J, the junction kept 11 bases outside the gene matches. The CDR3 DNA reads as TGTGCCAGCTCACCATACCAGGAGGGGACAGCGTATGGCTACACCTTC. Residues: CASSPYQEGTAYGYTF.

J is TRBJ1-6 and V is TRBV5-4; D remains unclear. Trimming removed 1 base from V and 10 bases from J, with 6 bases in between. In germline, CDR1 is SGHNT, CDR2 YYREEE (reference sequence). The CDR3 runs 12 residues. Written as DNA, the CDR3 is TGTGCCAGCAGCTTGTCATCCTCACCCCTCCACTTT. This translates into CASSLSSSPLHF.

This clone was detected only once. The chain recombines TRBV6-6 with TRBJ2-7; no clear D. This CDR3 is built from 12 residues. With 5 bases removed from V and 2 bases from J, the gap between germline ends came to 7 bases. Germline CDR1 reads MNHNY; CDR2 reads SVGAGI (reference sequence). This CDR3 reads CASSRSTYEQYF. In nucleotides, the CDR3 is TGTGCCAGCAGTCGTAGCACCTACGAGCAGTACTTC.

The sample holds one count of this clone. This rearrangement joins TRBV7-2 to TRBJ1-2; 11 positions agree with TRBD1. Per the germline V gene, CDR1 is SGHTA and CDR2 is FQGNSA. The CDR3 contains 15 residues. V gave up 6 bases and J gave up 4 bases; unmatched junction bases: 7. The chain's CDR3 is CASSRTGGEVYGYTF. In nucleotides, the CDR3 is TGTGCCAGCAGTAGGACAGGGGGCGAAGTCTATGGCTACACCTTC.

The rearrangement links TRBV7-3 to TRBJ2-2; 13 nucleotides agree with TRBD2. From germline, CDR1 is SGHTA and CDR2 FQGTGA. CDR3 length: 14 residues. The CDR3 sequence is CGTGLAGQTGELFF. The CDR3 DNA follows: TGTGGTACGGGACTAGCGGGACAAACCGGGGAGCTGTTTTTT.

This clone occurred many times. The J gene is TRBJ2-2, the V gene TRBV6-4, with 8 bases identical to TRBD1. This CDR3 is 15 amino acids long. CDR1 is MRHNA and CDR2 is SNTAGT in the germline V gene. V shed 2 bases and J 1 base; nucleotides not matched to a gene: 0. The CDR3 protein is CASSDGTGNTGELFF. The CDR3 DNA follows: TGTGCCAGCAGTGACGGGACAGGGAACACCGGGGAGCTGTTTTTT.

This chain uses TRBV7-3 with TRBJ2-2; the D gene is possibly TRBD1 (5 bases). This CDR3 is 17 amino acids long. With 1 base removed from V and 2 bases from J, the gap between germline ends came to 14 bases. Germline lookup yields CDR1 SGHTA and CDR2 FQGTGA. CDR3 sequence: CASSLSQGSGNTGELFF. For the CDR3, the DNA is TGTGCCAGCAGCTTAAGTCAGGGCAGTGGAAACACCGGGGAGCTGTTTTTT.

This clone has a handful of counts. The rearrangement links TRBV7-9 to TRBJ2-1; TRBD2 matches 8 bases. Germline CDR1 is SEHNR and CDR2 is FQNEAQ (reference sequence). The CDR3 length is 18 residues. V lost 2 bases to trimming and J lost 9 bases; unmatched junction nucleotides: 18. The CDR3 region is CASSLMAGGGSRSVEQFF. In DNA form, the CDR3 reads TGTGCCAGCAGCTTAATGGCCGGCGGGGGGAGCAGGAGTGTTGAGCAGTTCTTC.

The chain couples TRBV24-1 to TRBJ2-1; D possibly corresponds to TRBD2 (8 bases). Germline V CDR1 and CDR2: KGHDR, SFDVKD. The CDR3 is 17 amino acids. V was pared by 3 bases and J by 1 base, with 15 bases between. DNA for the CDR3: TGTGCCACCAGTGATCGGGAGGGGGCCGGGTCCTACAATGAGCAGTTCTTC. It encodes CATSDREGAGSYNEQFF.

The V and J genes are TRBV11-3 and TRBJ2-1; D perhaps matches TRBD2 (6 bases). V shed 4 bases and J shed 12 bases, with 13 bases lying between them. This CDR3 has 12 amino acids. Germline CDR1 and CDR2: SGHNT and YENEEA. CDR3 DNA sequence: TGTGCCAGCAGCTCCCTTGGGGAGGTGCAGTTCTTC. This translates into CASSSLGEVQFF.

The chain carries TRBV28 and TRBJ1-5, with TRBD1 identical over 11 bases. The CDR3 sequence is 15 residues long. The germline CDR1 and CDR2 sequences are MDHEN and SYDVKM. After removal of 6 bases from V and 5 bases from J, the junction contained 6 bases not matched to a gene. CDR3 sequence (DNA): TGTGCCAGCAGACTTCCGGGACAGGGGGATCAGCCCCAGCATTTT. It encodes CASRLPGQGDQPQHF. Looking up the rest from reference TRBV28 and TRBJ1-5 gives the full variable domain: DVKVTQSSRYLVKRTGEKVFLECVQDMDHENMFWYRQDPGLGLRLIYFSYDVKMKEKGDIPEGYSVSREKKERFSLILESASTNQTSMYLCASRLPGQGDQPQHFGDGTRLSIL.

V and J are TRBV18 and TRBJ2-2; 8 bases agree with TRBD1. Trimming removed 2 bases from V and 6 bases from J; junction bases left unmatched: 11. This CDR3 region has 17 residues. The germline V gene encodes CDR1 KGHSH and CDR2 LQKENI. The CDR3 nucleotides are TGTGCCAGCTCACCAGTGCAGGGGGCCCGGGGCGCCGGGGAGCTGTTTTTT. As protein: CASSPVQGARGAGELFF.

In this sample, this clone turned up once. The chain uses TRBV6-2 or TRBV6-3 and TRBJ2-2; D perhaps matches TRBD2 (5 bases). Germline V gives CDR1 MNHEY, CDR2 SVGEGT. The V gene lost 3 bases and the J gene lost 5 bases, with 10 bases spanning the gap. The CDR3 contains 14 residues. In nucleotides, the CDR3 is TGTGCCAGCAGTTATTCCAGACTAACCGGGGAGCTGTTTTTT. It translates to CASSYSRLTGELFF.

This clone was recorded at least ten times. The chain links TRBV11-3 to TRBJ2-2; 7 bases line up with TRBD1. CDR1 and CDR2 (germline): SGHNT, YENEEA. The length of the CDR3 is 16 residues. The J segment lost 2 bases and the V segment lost 5 bases, leaving 8 bases of the junction unmatched. This CDR3 reads CASSRTGTANTGELFF. The CDR3 nucleotides read TGTGCCAGCAGCAGGACGGGGACAGCTAACACCGGGGAGCTGTTTTTT. Variable domain in full (rest from reference TRBV11-3 and TRBJ2-2): EAGVVQSPRYKIIEKKQPVAFWCNPISGHNTLYWYLQNLGQGPELLIRYENEEAVDDSQLPKDRFSAERLKGVDSTLKIQPAELGDSAVYLCASSRTGTANTGELFFGEGSRLTVL.

Remarks on this clone: This sample also contains other DNA sequences that code for the same CDR3. V usage is TRBV28 and J usage is TRBJ1-3; the D gene is possibly TRBD1 (5 bases). Deletions cut 4 bases from V and 3 bases from J, with 10 bases between. The V gene's germline CDR1 is MDHEN and CDR2 SYDVKM. The CDR3 is 14 amino acids. CDR3 amino acids: CASSSTGVGNTIYF. The CDR3 nucleotides are TGTGCCAGCAGTTCCACAGGTGTTGGAAACACCATATATTTT.

The V and J genes are TRBV30 and TRBJ1-5, with D possibly TRBD1 on 5 matching bases. The CDR3 is made up of 14 amino acids. V was cut by 4 bases and J by 0 bases, with 10 bases left in between. Germline CDR1 reads GTSNPN; CDR2 reads SVGIG (reference sequence). CDR3 in DNA: TGTGCCTGGAATCAGGGTTATAGCAATCAGCCCCAGCATTTT. Translated, it gives CAWNQGYSNQPQHF.

The CDR3 region is CASSFRGNGYTF. The CDR3 DNA is TGTGCCAGCAGCTTTCGGGGGAATGGCTACACCTTC. V and J are TRBV5-8 and TRBJ1-2; D perhaps matches TRBD1 (5 bases). Germline CDR1 is SGHTS and CDR2 is YDEGEE. Trimming removed 2 bases from V and 6 bases from J, with 8 bases in between. The CDR3 totals 12 residues.